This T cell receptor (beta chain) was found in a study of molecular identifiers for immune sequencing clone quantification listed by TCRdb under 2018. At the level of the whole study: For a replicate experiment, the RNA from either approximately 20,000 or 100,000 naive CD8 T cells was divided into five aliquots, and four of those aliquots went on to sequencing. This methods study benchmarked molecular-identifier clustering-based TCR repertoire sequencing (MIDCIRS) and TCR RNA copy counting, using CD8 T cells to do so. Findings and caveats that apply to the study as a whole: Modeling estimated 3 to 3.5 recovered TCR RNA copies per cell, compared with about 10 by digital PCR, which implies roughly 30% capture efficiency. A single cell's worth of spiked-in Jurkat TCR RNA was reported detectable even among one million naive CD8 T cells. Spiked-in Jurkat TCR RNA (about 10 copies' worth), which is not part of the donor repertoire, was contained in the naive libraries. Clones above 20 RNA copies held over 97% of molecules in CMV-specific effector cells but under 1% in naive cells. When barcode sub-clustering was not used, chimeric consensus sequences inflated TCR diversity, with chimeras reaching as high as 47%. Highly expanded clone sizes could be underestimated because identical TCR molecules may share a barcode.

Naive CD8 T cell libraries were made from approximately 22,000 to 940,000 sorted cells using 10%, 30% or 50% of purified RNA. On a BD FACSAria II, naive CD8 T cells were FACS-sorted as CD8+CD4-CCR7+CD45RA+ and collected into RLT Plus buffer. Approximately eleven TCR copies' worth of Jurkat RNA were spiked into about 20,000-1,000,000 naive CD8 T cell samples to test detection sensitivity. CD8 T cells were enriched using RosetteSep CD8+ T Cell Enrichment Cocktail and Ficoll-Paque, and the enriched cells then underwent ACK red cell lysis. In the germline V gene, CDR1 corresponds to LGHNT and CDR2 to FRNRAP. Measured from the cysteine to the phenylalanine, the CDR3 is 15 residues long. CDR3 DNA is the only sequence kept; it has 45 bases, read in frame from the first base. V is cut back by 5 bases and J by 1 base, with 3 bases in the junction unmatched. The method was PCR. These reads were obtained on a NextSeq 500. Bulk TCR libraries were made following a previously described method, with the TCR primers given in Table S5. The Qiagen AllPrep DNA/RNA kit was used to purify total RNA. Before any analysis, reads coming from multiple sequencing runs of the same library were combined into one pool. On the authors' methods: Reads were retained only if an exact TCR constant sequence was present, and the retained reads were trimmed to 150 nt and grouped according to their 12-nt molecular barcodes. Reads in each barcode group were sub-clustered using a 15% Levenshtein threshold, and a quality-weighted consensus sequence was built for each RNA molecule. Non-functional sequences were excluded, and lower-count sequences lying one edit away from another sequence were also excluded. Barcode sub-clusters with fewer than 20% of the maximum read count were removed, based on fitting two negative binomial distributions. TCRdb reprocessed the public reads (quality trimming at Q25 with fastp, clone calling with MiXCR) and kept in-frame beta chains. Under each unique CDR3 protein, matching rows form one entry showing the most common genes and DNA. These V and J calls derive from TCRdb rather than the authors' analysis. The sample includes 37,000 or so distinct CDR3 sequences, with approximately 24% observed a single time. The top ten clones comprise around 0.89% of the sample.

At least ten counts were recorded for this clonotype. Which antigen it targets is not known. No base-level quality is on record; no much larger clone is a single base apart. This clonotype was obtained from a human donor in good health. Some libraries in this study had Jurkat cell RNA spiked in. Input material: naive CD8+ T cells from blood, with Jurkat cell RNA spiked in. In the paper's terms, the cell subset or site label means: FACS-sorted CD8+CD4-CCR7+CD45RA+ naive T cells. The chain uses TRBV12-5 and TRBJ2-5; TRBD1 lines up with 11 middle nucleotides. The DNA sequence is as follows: TGTGCTAGTGGTAGGGGACAGGGGGTCCAAGAGACCCAGTACTTC. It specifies CASGRGQGVQETQYF.